A single sample gave rise to the 16 T cell receptor beta chains below, sequenced in a study of T cell responses to AZD1222 COVID-19 vaccine. Here immunoSEQ multiplex PCR was the method, and the copy in TCRdb shows in-frame clones only, minus some. The data contain approximately 140,000 clones, about 91% of them singletons. The sequences come from peripheral blood, collected 28 days after the second AZD1222 dose. The origin of the receptors is an adult who received the AZD1222 COVID-19 vaccine.

This clone was recorded only once. The CDR3 sequence is CASSVGSRNQPQHF. CDR3 nucleotides: TGTGCCAGCAGCGTGGGAAGCCGCAATCAGCCCCAGCATTTT. The rearrangement links TRBV9 to TRBJ1-5; the D is unclear. Germline CDR1 reads SGDLS; CDR2 reads YYNGEE. The CDR3 loop spans 14 amino acids. The V gene lost 2 bases and the J gene lost 2 bases, with 8 bases spanning the gap.

The chain joins TRBV4-1 to TRBJ2-3; a weak D match, TRBD2 (6 bases). V shed 8 bases and J shed 0 bases, with 15 bases lying between them. Germline loops: CDR1 MGHRA, CDR2 YSYEKL. This CDR3 spans 15 amino acids. CDR3 sequence reads: CASSPPGSSTDTQYF. The CDR3 DNA follows: TGCGCCAGCTCCCCCCCCGGGAGTAGCACAGATACGCAGTATTTT.

This chain connects TRBV18 to TRBJ1-5; D remains unclear. The germline CDR1 and CDR2 sequences are KGHSH and LQKENI. Trimming removed 5 bases from V and 3 bases from J, with 8 bases in between. CDR3 length: 13 amino acids. In nucleotides, the CDR3 is TGTGCCAGCTCAAGTGCTTTCAATCAGCCCCAGCATTTT. As protein: CASSSAFNQPQHF. The whole variable domain, filled in from reference TRBV18 and TRBJ1-5, reads NAGVMQNPRHLVRRRGQEARLRCSPMKGHSHVYWYRQLPEEGLKFMVYLQKENIIDESGMPKERFSAEFPKEGPSILRIQQVVRGDSAAYFCASSSAFNQPQHFGDGTRLSIL.

The V gene is TRBV7-2, the J gene TRBJ1-5, with D unclear. Per the germline V gene, CDR1 is SGHTA and CDR2 is FQGNSA. This CDR3 region has 14 residues. The V and J ends lost 5 bases and 4 bases respectively, with 12 bases between them. CDR3 protein: CASSIGGMNQPQHF. In DNA, the CDR3 is TGTGCCAGCAGCATAGGAGGTATGAATCAGCCCCAGCATTTT. The variable domain in full, completed from reference TRBV7-2 and TRBJ1-5, reads GAGVSQSPSNKVTEKGKDVELRCDPISGHTALYWYRQSLGQGLEFLIYFQGNSAPDKSGLPSDRFSAERTGGSVSTLTIQRTQQEDSAVYLCASSIGGMNQPQHFGDGTRLSIL.

This clone appeared a single time. The CDR3 DNA reads TGTGCCAGCAGCTTGGGAGGGGGCGAGGGCTACACCTTC. It yields the protein CASSLGGGEGYTF. The rearrangement uses TRBV5-5 and TRBJ1-2; the match to TRBD1 covers 7 bases. The junction had 4 bases not matched to a gene; V was cut back by 0 bases and J by 8 bases. CDR1 and CDR2 from the germline V gene are SGHKS and YYEKEE (reference sequence). The CDR3 has 13 residues.

The chain combines TRBV5-8 with TRBJ2-5; 10 bases agree with TRBD2. Germline trimming cut 0 bases from V and 1 base from J; bases unmatched to any gene: 3. Germline assignment: CDR1 SGHTS and CDR2 YDEGEE. This CDR3 has 16 amino acids. CDR3 sequence reads: CASSLGTSGLQETQYF. For the CDR3, the DNA is TGTGCCAGCAGCTTGGGGACTAGCGGCCTCCAAGAGACCCAGTACTTC.

The chain uses TRBV5-8 and TRBJ1-5; 7 nucleotides match TRBD1. This CDR3 region has 15 residues. Germline V gene sequence: CDR1 SGHTS, CDR2 YDEGEE. Trimming removed 4 bases from V and 0 bases from J; junction bases left unmatched: 4. The CDR3 sequence is CASSPGQVSNQPQHF. In DNA form, the CDR3 reads TGTGCCAGCAGCCCTGGACAGGTTAGCAATCAGCCCCAGCATTTT.

The rearrangement uses TRBV24-1 and TRBJ2-2, with D maybe TRBD2 (6 bases). Trimming stripped 4 bases from V and 2 bases from J, with 10 bases between. CDR3 length: 15 residues. The germline V gene has CDR1 KGHDR and CDR2 SFDVKD. CDR3 in amino acids: CATSDASANTGELFF. CDR3 nucleotide sequence: TGTGCCACCAGTGACGCTAGCGCCAACACCGGGGAGCTGTTTTTT.

The chain couples TRBV5-6 to TRBJ1-1; a weak D match, TRBD1 (5 bases). The germline gives CDR1 SGHDT, CDR2 YYEEEE. The CDR3 has 15 residues. V was clipped by 3 bases and J by 5 bases, with 17 bases between them. CDR3 loop: CASSSPGTLRTEAFF. CDR3 DNA: TGTGCCAGCAGCTCGCCCGGGACCCTGAGGACTGAAGCTTTCTTT.

The chain is built from TRBV7-9 and TRBJ1-1; perhaps TRBD1 as D (5 bases). The CDR3 sequence is 14 residues long. With 3 bases removed from V and 3 bases from J, the gap between germline ends came to 11 bases. Germline assignment: CDR1 SEHNR and CDR2 FQNEAQ (reference sequence). In DNA, the CDR3 is TGTGCCAGCAGCTTTGAGCGGGGGGACACTGAAGCTTTCTTT. It yields the protein CASSFERGDTEAFF.

The rearrangement links TRBV6-5 to TRBJ1-2; 11 positions agree with TRBD1. CDR1 and CDR2 from the germline V gene are MNHEY and SVGAGI. The V segment lost 4 bases and the J segment 6 bases; nucleotides outside the gene matches: 7. There are 15 residues in the CDR3. The CDR3 sequence is CASSSPGQGVDGYTF. In nucleotides, the CDR3 is TGTGCCAGCAGTTCCCCGGGACAGGGGGTCGATGGCTACACCTTC.

This clone was counted between two and nine times. The V gene is TRBV5-1, the J gene TRBJ1-2, with 12 nucleotides matching TRBD1. The CDR3 consists of 15 residues. Germline assignment: CDR1 SGHRS and CDR2 YFSETQ. The trim removed 5 bases at V and 7 bases at J, leaving 9 bases unmatched. The CDR3 is CASSAQGQGAPGYTF. In nucleotides, the CDR3 is TGCGCCAGCAGTGCCCAGGGACAGGGGGCGCCTGGCTACACCTTC.

The J gene is TRBJ2-1, the V gene TRBV29-1, with TRBD2 matching over 11 bases. Unmatched junction bases numbered 12, after V lost 7 bases and J lost 10 bases. The CDR3 has 14 amino acids. CDR1 SQVTM and CDR2 ANQGSEA come from the germline V gene. The CDR3 DNA sequence: TGCAGCGCTTCCCTAGCGGGAGGCCATCGGGAGCAGTTCTTC. Translating gives CSASLAGGHREQFF.

J is TRBJ2-5 and V is TRBV29-1; unclear D gene. The length of the CDR3 is 12 residues. CDR1 and CDR2 (germline): SQVTM, ANQGSEA. The V end was cut by 5 bases, the J end by 1 base, with 8 bases between. DNA for the CDR3: TGCAGCGTTCGTACACCCCAAGAGACCCAGTACTTC. It yields the protein CSVRTPQETQYF. Full variable domain (missing parts from reference TRBV29-1 and TRBJ2-5): SAVISQKPSRDICQRGTSLTIQCQVDSQVTMMFWYRQQPGQSLTLIATANQGSEATYESGFVIDKFPISRPNLTFSTLTVSNMSPEDSSIYLCSVRTPQETQYFGPGTRLLVL.

V gene TRBV7-8 combines with J gene TRBJ2-1, with 7 bases lining up with TRBD2. Germline V gene sequence: CDR1 SGHVS, CDR2 FQNEAQ. This CDR3 region has 16 residues. V gave up 5 bases and J gave up 0 bases; unmatched junction bases: 7. CDR3 residues: CASSQREGGSYNEQFF. The CDR3 nucleotides are TGTGCCAGCAGCCAGAGGGAGGGAGGCTCCTACAATGAGCAGTTCTTC.

This clone was seen once. J is TRBJ2-3 and V is TRBV6-1; D is unresolved. V was pared by 2 bases and J by 2 bases, with 8 bases between. CDR1 and CDR2 from the germline V gene are MNHNS and SASEGT. There are 14 residues in the CDR3. The CDR3 DNA sequence: TGTGCCAGCAGTGAATTTGCGGCCACAGATACGCAGTATTTT. It codes for CASSEFAATDTQYF.